The 28 T cell receptor beta chains below come from one sample, sequenced in a study of T and B cells in COVID-19 patients. TRB was amplified from approximately 250-480 ng of blood genomic DNA. TRB rearrangements were amplified by multiplex PCR with BIOMED2 TRB-A/B primers. MiXCR, applied by TCRdb to the multiplex PCR reads, yields one record per CDR3 protein. Of about 9,400 distinct CDR3 sequences in the sample, 31% were seen once. Sequenced: blood. These receptors all come from a human donor who had recovered from COVID-19.

This rearrangement joins TRBV6-6 to TRBJ2-4; 8 bases line up with TRBD2. The V gene's germline CDR1 is MNHNY and CDR2 SVGAGI (reference sequence). Trimming cost V 6 bases and J 5 bases; bases outside gene matches: 12. The CDR3 has 16 amino acids. The CDR3 nucleotides are TGTGCCAGCAGCCCCGGGAGGGGGGGGGCCGAAAACATTCAGTACTTC. Translation: CASSPGRGGAENIQYF.

This clonotype is labeled as medium-sized (0.01 to 0.1%). The chain uses TRBV6-5 and TRBJ2-1; D unresolved. V was trimmed by 8 bases and J by 5 bases, leaving 19 bases between them. The CDR3 spans 15 residues. Germline values: CDR1 MNHEY, CDR2 SVGAGI. This CDR3 reads CASCEVGPTNNEQFF. Written as DNA, the CDR3 is TGTGCCAGCTGTGAGGTGGGCCCGACGAACAATGAGCAGTTCTTC.

In this sample, this clonotype turned up a few times. The CDR3, as DNA: TGTGCCAGCAGCCCCCCTCGGGACAGGGCCTCTGGAAACACCATATATTTT. Its protein is CASSPPRDRASGNTIYF. V and J are TRBV6-5 and TRBJ1-3; TRBD1 aligns across 9 bases. The trim removed 6 bases at V and 0 bases at J, leaving 9 bases unmatched. Germline CDR1 MNHEY, CDR2 SVGAGI. The CDR3 consists of 17 residues.

V is TRBV15 and J is TRBJ1-5; no clear D. The ends were cut back, 1 base at V and 1 base at J, with 8 bases in the middle. Germline V gene data show CDR1 as LNHNV and CDR2 as YYDKDF (reference sequence). This CDR3 has 15 amino acids. CDR3 in DNA: TGTGCCACCAGCAGAGTAGGAGGGAGCAATCAGCCCCAGCATTTT. Translation gives CATSRVGGSNQPQHF.

To note about this clonotype: Its ends do not fully match the called genes, so a read error is possible. The V call is TRBV19, the J call TRBJ1-2, with 10 bases identical to TRBD1. This CDR3 comprises 15 residues. CDR1 and CDR2 (germline): LNHDA, SQIVND (reference sequence). The CDR3 sequence: CARSIGGTGAAGYTF. The CDR3 coding sequence is TGTGCCAGAAGTATAGGTGGGACAGGGGCCGCTGGCTACACCTTC.

By sample fraction, this clonotype is medium-sized (0.01 to 0.1%). The chain uses TRBV19 and TRBJ2-2; perhaps TRBD2 as D (7 bases). With 4 bases removed from V and 4 bases from J, the gap between germline ends came to 16 bases. CDR3 size: 16 residues. The germline gives CDR1 LNHDA, CDR2 SQIVND (reference sequence). The DNA of the CDR3 is TGTGCCAGTAGTACTAGGGGGGGGCTAGTCACCGGGGAGCTGTTTTTT. Amino acids: CASSTRGGLVTGELFF.

This clonotype is deemed medium-sized. The rearrangement links TRBV29-1 to TRBJ2-3; D gene ambiguous. The germline V gene encodes CDR1 SQVTM and CDR2 ANQGSEA. V was pared by 7 bases and J by 2 bases, with 16 bases between. CDR3 size: 14 residues. The CDR3 spells CSGTYAGFTDTQYF. In DNA, the CDR3 is TGCAGCGGAACCTACGCAGGATTCACAGATACGCAGTATTTT.

This chain joins TRBV6-1 and TRBJ1-5, with TRBD1 matching 7 bases. V gave up 6 bases and J gave up 2 bases; unmatched junction bases: 4. This CDR3 region has 14 residues. From germline, CDR1 is MNHNS and CDR2 SASEGT. For the CDR3, the DNA is TGTGCCAGCAGGTACAGGGGAGGCAATCAGCCCCAGCATTTT. Amino acids: CASRYRGGNQPQHF.

CDR3 protein: CASSLAGQGMNQPQHF. CDR3 coding DNA: TGTGCCAGCAGCTTAGCGGGACAGGGGATGAATCAGCCCCAGCATTTT. The genes are TRBV7-4 and TRBJ1-5, with TRBD1 identical over 10 bases. The CDR3 runs to 16 residues. Trimming removed 0 bases from V and 4 bases from J; junction bases left unmatched: 3. Germline V gives CDR1 SGHVT, CDR2 SQSDAQ.

Only a few counts were recorded for this clonotype. V usage is TRBV12-3 or TRBV12-4 and J usage is TRBJ2-2; TRBD1 matches 10 bases. The trim removed 7 bases at V and 6 bases at J, leaving 5 bases unmatched. This CDR3 has 14 residues. CDR3 residues: CASIEGQGPGELFF. CDR3 coding DNA: TGTGCCAGCATTGAGGGACAGGGGCCCGGGGAGCTGTTTTTT.

This clonotype was observed a few times. The rearrangement links TRBV6-1 to TRBJ1-4, with 8 bases that match TRBD1. This CDR3 is built from 16 residues. The V gene end was trimmed by 4 bases and the J gene end by 0 bases; junction bases not matched to a gene: 4. The germline V gene has CDR1 MNHNS and CDR2 SASEGT. In nucleotides, the CDR3 is TGTGCCAGCAGTGTTACAGGGGGTACAACTAATGAAAAACTGTTTTTT. Encoded protein: CASSVTGGTTNEKLFF.

The CDR3: CASSEGTSGGADTQYF. CDR3 nucleotides: TGTGCCAGCAGTGAGGGGACTAGCGGGGGCGCAGATACGCAGTATTTT. The chain uses TRBV27 and TRBJ2-3, with 14 nucleotides matching TRBD2. The CDR3 is made up of 16 amino acids. V lost 5 bases and J lost 4; bases outside the gene matches: 5. CDR1 and CDR2 (germline): MNHEY, SMNVEV (reference sequence).

The rearrangement uses TRBV20-1 and TRBJ2-5; 7 bases agree with TRBD2. Unmatched junction bases numbered 8, after V lost 3 bases and J lost 7 bases. This CDR3 spans 13 amino acids. CDR1 and CDR2 (germline): DFQATT, SNEGSKA (reference sequence). CDR3 protein: CSASGGSGGTQYF. CDR3 nucleotides: TGCAGTGCTAGTGGCGGGAGTGGAGGGACCCAGTACTTC.

V gene TRBV4-2 combines with J gene TRBJ1-1; weak D call: TRBD1 (5 bases). V lost 4 bases to trimming and J lost 5 bases, with 20 bases between them. Germline lookup yields CDR1 LGHNA and CDR2 YNFKEQ. This CDR3 contains 16 residues. The CDR3 loop is CASSPQPGTGGTEAFF. As DNA, the CDR3 is TGTGCCAGCAGCCCCCAGCCCGGGACGGGGGGGACTGAAGCTTTCTTT.

This clonotype was counted a few times. J is TRBJ2-7 and V is TRBV11-2, with 10 positions matching TRBD1. From germline, CDR1 is SGHAT and CDR2 FQNNGV. V trimming: 4 bases; J trimming: 6 bases; junction bases outside the gene matches: 12. This CDR3 has 16 residues. The CDR3 sequence: CASSWGQGKVLGEQYF. The CDR3 bases are TGTGCCAGCAGCTGGGGACAGGGGAAGGTTTTGGGCGAGCAGTACTTC.

The chain combines TRBV5-5 with TRBJ2-2; D gene uncertain. The germline V and J ends were trimmed by 4 bases and 6 bases, with 10 bases remaining between them. Per germline, CDR1 SGHKS and CDR2 YYEKEE (reference sequence). There are 13 residues in the CDR3. CDR3 in DNA: TGTGCCAGCAGCCCGATGGACGCCGGGGAGCTGTTTTTT. Translating gives CASSPMDAGELFF.

This clonotype was recorded a few times. The rearrangement joins TRBV30 to TRBJ1-6; perhaps TRBD1 as D (5 bases). This CDR3 is 13 amino acids long. V was pared by 1 base and J by 7 bases, with 8 bases between. Per germline, CDR1 GTSNPN and CDR2 SVGIG (reference sequence). In DNA, the CDR3 is TGTGCCTGGAGTGGACAGACGAATTCACCCCTCCACTTT. Encoded protein: CAWSGQTNSPLHF.

The chain recombines TRBV7-9 with TRBJ2-2; 7 nucleotides agree with TRBD1. V dropped 7 bases and J dropped 2; count of bases not matched to a gene: 7. This CDR3 contains 15 residues. Germline V CDR1 and CDR2: SEHNR, FQNEAQ (reference sequence). CDR3 nucleotides: TGTGCCAGCAAAACCGGGACAGCTAACACCGGGGAGCTGTTTTTT. This encodes CASKTGTANTGELFF.

The CDR3 bases are TGTGCCAGCAGCTTGGTGGGGGGCCGAGAAAAACTGTTTTTT. Translating it yields CASSLVGGREKLFF. The chain links TRBV7-9 to TRBJ1-4; tentative D call: TRBD1 (6 bases). CDR3 length: 14 amino acids. The ends were cut back, 3 bases at V and 8 bases at J, with 13 bases in the middle. Per the germline V gene, CDR1 is SEHNR and CDR2 is FQNEAQ (reference sequence).

The chain combines TRBV28 with TRBJ1-2; no definite D call. CDR3 length: 13 amino acids. In germline, CDR1 is MDHEN, CDR2 SYDVKM. Trimming left V 9 bases short and J 4 bases short, with 15 bases between. CDR3 residues: CASQERGAYGYTF. In DNA form, the CDR3 reads TGTGCCAGTCAGGAGCGGGGAGCCTATGGCTACACCTTC.

The gene calls are TRBV4-1 and TRBJ1-3; no clear D. The V end lost 0 bases, the J end lost 4 bases, and 7 bases lay between the germline ends. Germline-derived CDR1 and CDR2 are MGHRA and YSYEKL. The CDR3 sequence is 14 residues long. CDR3: CASSQDCVGNTIYF. The CDR3 nucleotides are TGCGCCAGCAGCCAAGACTGTGTAGGAAACACCATATATTTT.

This chain connects TRBV6-6 to TRBJ1-5, with TRBD1 matching 9 bases. V lost 5 bases and J lost 4; bases outside the gene matches: 3. The germline CDR1 and CDR2 sequences are MNHNY and SVGAGI (reference sequence). The CDR3 is 14 residues long. DNA for the CDR3: TGTGCCAGCAGTCAAGGGACAGGGAATCAGCCCCAGCATTTT. Protein: CASSQGTGNQPQHF.

This clonotype appeared a few times. The chain has TRBV5-6 and TRBJ1-1, with D possibly being TRBD1 (5 bases). The germline CDR1 and CDR2 sequences are SGHDT and YYEEEE. The CDR3 is 14 amino acids. The germline V and J ends were trimmed by 4 bases and 1 base, with 11 bases remaining between them. The CDR3 is CASSPRVRNTEAFF. The CDR3 coding sequence is TGTGCCAGCAGCCCCAGGGTTAGGAACACTGAAGCTTTCTTT.

This clonotype was detected a few times. V usage is TRBV5-4 and J usage is TRBJ1-3; possible D gene TRBD1, 6 bases. Germline CDR1 and CDR2: SGHNT and YYREEE (reference sequence). Trimming stripped 2 bases from V and 0 bases from J, with 12 bases between. This CDR3 spans 16 amino acids. This chain's CDR3 is CASSLSGGLSGNTIYF. The CDR3, as DNA: TGTGCCAGCAGCTTATCCGGGGGCCTCTCTGGAAACACCATATATTTT.

The V gene is TRBV12-3 or TRBV12-4, the J gene TRBJ1-2, with D tentatively TRBD1 (6 bases). The V and J ends lost 6 bases and 4 bases respectively, with 15 bases between them. CDR3 length: 14 residues. As DNA, the CDR3 is TGTGCCAGCAGCGGAGCGGGCAGGGGCTATGGCTACACCTTC. Its protein product is CASSGAGRGYGYTF.

This clonotype is medium-sized in the sample. The chain combines TRBV19 with TRBJ2-1; the D gene is possibly TRBD2 (6 bases). Germline CDR1 is LNHDA and CDR2 is SQIVND (reference sequence). The V and J ends lost 0 bases and 4 bases respectively, with 13 bases between them. The CDR3 covers 16 residues. CDR3 coding DNA: TGTGCCAGTAGTATAGATCAGGTGGGAGGTTACAATGAGCAGTTCTTC. Translated: CASSIDQVGGYNEQFF.

Judged by abundance, this clonotype is medium-sized. This chain joins TRBV6-1 and TRBJ1-6; TRBD1 might be the D (5 bases). CDR1 is MNHNS, CDR2 SASEGT, per germline. The germline V and J ends were trimmed by 1 base and 13 bases, with 14 bases remaining between them. The CDR3 is 14 residues long. The CDR3 loop reads CASSEGSGTEPLHF. CDR3 sequence (DNA): TGTGCCAGCAGTGAAGGATCGGGGACGGAGCCCCTCCACTTT.

This chain links TRBV18 with TRBJ1-2; tentatively, D is TRBD1 (6 bases). The germline gives CDR1 KGHSH, CDR2 LQKENI. Trimming shortened V by 3 bases and J by 6 bases, and 14 bases separated the two germline ends. The CDR3 is 14 residues long. CDR3 amino acids: CASSPGQSRDGYTF. DNA for the CDR3: TGTGCCAGCTCACCCGGACAGTCACGAGATGGCTACACCTTC.